A single sample gave rise to the 15 T cell receptor beta chains below, sequenced in a study of cytomegalovirus exposure and HLA in healthy donors. In the PCR, 60 Vbeta and 13 Jbeta primers were used. Assay: immunoSEQ multiplex PCR; the TCRdb copy retains only in-frame clones and omits some. The sample has about 120,000 clones, 60% to 85% seen once; the top ten hold roughly 3%. Sample: PBMCs. These TCRs come from a woman between 40 and 50 years old in good health and CMV-seropositive.

This clone appeared a few times. This chain uses TRBV6-5 with TRBJ1-1; D uncertain. This CDR3 spans 11 amino acids. V lost 8 bases, J lost 3 bases, and 7 bases lay in between. Per the germline V gene, CDR1 is MNHEY and CDR2 is SVGAGI. CDR3 in amino acids: CASRGYTEAFF. For the CDR3, the DNA is TGTGCCAGCCGAGGCTACACTGAAGCTTTCTTT.

This clone has only a few counts. The chain combines TRBV7-3 with TRBJ1-5, with 8 bases lining up with TRBD1. Germline loops: CDR1 SGHTA, CDR2 FQGTGA. V lost 3 bases, J lost 0 bases, and 7 bases stayed unmatched. CDR3 size: 17 residues. CDR3 sequence: CASSFSGTGVSNQPQHF. Here the CDR3 DNA reads TGTGCCAGCAGCTTCTCCGGGACAGGAGTTAGCAATCAGCCCCAGCATTTT.

This rearrangement joins TRBV4-2 to TRBJ2-5; TRBD1 agrees at 7 bases. The CDR3 totals 15 residues. Germline loops: CDR1 LGHNA, CDR2 YNFKEQ. V trimming: 0 bases; J trimming: 0 bases; junction bases outside the gene matches: 1. In DNA, the CDR3 is TGTGCCAGCAGCCAAGATAGGGGGCACCAAGAGACCCAGTACTTC. Its protein is CASSQDRGHQETQYF.

V gene TRBV7-9 combines with J gene TRBJ2-1; 9 nucleotides align to TRBD2. Germline CDR1 is SEHNR and CDR2 is FQNEAQ (reference sequence). The CDR3 is 15 amino acids. The V gene end was trimmed by 1 base and the J gene end by 8 bases; junction bases not matched to a gene: 6. The CDR3 bases are TGTGCCAGCAGCTTAGGCGGGAGGGGGATCGATGAGCAGTTCTTC. This sequence encodes CASSLGGRGIDEQFF.

In its sample, this clone was seen once. The germline gene is not matched at one end of the junction; a read error may be the cause. This chain uses TRBV4-2 with TRBJ1-6; D remains unclear. Germline CDR1 and CDR2: LGHNA and YNFKEQ. There are 14 residues in the CDR3. The CDR3 sequence: CASSQDITPTPLNF. DNA for the CDR3: TGTGCCAGCAGCCAAGACATAACCCCCACACCCCTCAACTTT.

The rearrangement links TRBV9 to TRBJ2-5; D perhaps matches TRBD2 (5 bases). V gave up 1 base and J gave up 4 bases, with 11 bases separating them. Germline CDR1 reads SGDLS; CDR2 reads YYNGEE. The length of the CDR3 is 14 residues. CDR3: CASSVNEGPETQYF. The CDR3 coding sequence is TGTGCCAGCAGCGTAAACGAGGGCCCAGAGACCCAGTACTTC.

The V call is TRBV28, the J call TRBJ1-1, with D tentatively TRBD1 (6 bases). Trimming took off 10 bases at V and 4 bases at J, with 16 bases between the two ends. The CDR3 has 13 residues. Per germline, CDR1 MDHEN and CDR2 SYDVKM. The CDR3 DNA is TGTGCCATCCTACAGGGAGGGGCCACTGAAGCTTTCTTT. Its protein product is CAILQGGATEAFF.

This rearrangement joins TRBV30 to TRBJ2-7; 7 nucleotides align to TRBD1. Germline CDR1 is GTSNPN and CDR2 is SVGIG (reference sequence). Germline trimming cut 5 bases from V and 3 bases from J; bases unmatched to any gene: 13. The CDR3 is 15 amino acids. The CDR3 sequence is CAWGLGTATYYEQYF. For the CDR3, the DNA is TGTGCCTGGGGTCTAGGGACAGCAACATACTACGAGCAGTACTTC.

Only a few counts were recorded for this clone. The V and J genes are TRBV5-4 and TRBJ2-7; TRBD2 agrees at 7 bases. Germline V gives CDR1 SGHNT, CDR2 YYREEE (reference sequence). Trimming at V came to 5 bases and at J to 3 bases, leaving 11 bases not matched to a gene. The CDR3 runs 15 residues. Here the CDR3 reads CASRQASGLNYEQYF. The CDR3 region has the DNA TGTGCCAGCAGGCAGGCCTCGGGACTAAACTACGAGCAGTACTTC. Complete variable domain (other parts from reference TRBV5-4 and TRBJ2-7): ETGVTQSPTHLIKTRGQQVTLRCSSQSGHNTVSWYQQALGQGPQFIFQYYREEENGRGNFPPRFSGLQFPNYSSELNVNALELDDSALYLCASRQASGLNYEQYFGPGTRLTVT.

The chain is built from TRBV6-4 and TRBJ2-1; 7 bases are a match to TRBD1. Germline trimming cut 3 bases from V and 6 bases from J; bases unmatched to any gene: 5. This CDR3 comprises 14 residues. Germline lookup yields CDR1 MRHNA and CDR2 SNTAGT. CDR3 sequence reads: CASSDSRQGNEQFF. The CDR3 nucleotides read TGTGCCAGCAGTGATTCCCGACAGGGCAATGAGCAGTTCTTC.

The chain uses TRBV6-5 and TRBJ1-5, with D perhaps TRBD1 (5 bases). The germline V gene encodes CDR1 MNHEY and CDR2 SVGAGI. The CDR3 has 11 residues. V dropped 5 bases and J dropped 11 bases, with 10 bases sitting between them. CDR3 bases: TGTGCCAGCAGTCAGGGATCAGCCCAGCATTTT. This translates into CASSQGSAQHF.

DNA for the CDR3: TGTGCCAGCCTCATAGCGGGGAAAAAGACCCAGTACTTC. Its translation: CASLIAGKKTQYF. This chain uses TRBV2 with TRBJ2-5; 8 bases map to TRBD2. The V gene's germline CDR1 is SNHLY and CDR2 FYNNEI. J was trimmed by 6 bases and V by 8 bases; bases with no gene match: 8. The CDR3 covers 13 residues.

The chain is built from TRBV30 and TRBJ1-2, with TRBD1 as a possible D gene (6 bases). The V end was cut by 1 base, the J end by 5 bases, with 11 bases between. CDR3 size: 13 residues. Per germline, CDR1 GTSNPN and CDR2 SVGIG (reference sequence). CDR3 sequence reads: CAWSAGQGYGYTF. CDR3 bases: TGTGCCTGGAGTGCGGGGCAGGGGTATGGCTACACCTTC.

The rearrangement links TRBV19 to TRBJ2-2; TRBD1 agrees at 10 bases. Germline values: CDR1 LNHDA, CDR2 SQIVND (reference sequence). V was pared by 6 bases and J by 3 bases, with 4 bases of the junction left unmatched. The CDR3 sequence is 15 residues long. The CDR3 sequence: CASRPDRGYTGELFF. CDR3 coding DNA: TGTGCCAGTAGGCCGGACAGGGGGTACACCGGGGAGCTGTTTTTT.

This rearrangement joins TRBV28 to TRBJ2-5; D is undetermined. This CDR3 is 16 amino acids long. The germline V gene has CDR1 MDHEN and CDR2 SYDVKM. Trimming removed 1 base from V and 1 base from J, with 13 bases in between. The CDR3, as DNA: TGTGCCAGCAGTTTATCTCAGATTTCCTCCCAAGAGACCCAGTACTTC. Its protein is CASSLSQISSQETQYF.